This T cell receptor beta chain was identified in a study of shared T cell receptors in the human thymus. The CDR3 is made up of 16 amino acids. Trimming removed 5 bases from V and 0 bases from J, with 17 bases in between. Germline CDR1 is MNHEY and CDR2 is SMNVEV (reference sequence). Only in-frame clones appear in the TCRdb table, and some are missing; sequencing was by immunoSEQ multiplex PCR. The sample lists hundreds of thousands of clones; 70% to 90% were seen once. These data also featured in a second study, about human thymus T cells. Per that study: Related research examined unrelated individuals and reported that their thymic repertoires overlapped highly.

The receptor was derived from a boy in the first two years of life with a congenital heart defect. The sequenced sample was thymocytes. The chain carries TRBV27 and TRBJ2-7, with TRBD1 as a possible D gene (6 bases). The CDR3 bases are TGTGCCAGCAGTGCAAACCGGGACATGCACTCCTACGAGCAGTACTTC. It specifies CASSANRDMHSYEQYF.